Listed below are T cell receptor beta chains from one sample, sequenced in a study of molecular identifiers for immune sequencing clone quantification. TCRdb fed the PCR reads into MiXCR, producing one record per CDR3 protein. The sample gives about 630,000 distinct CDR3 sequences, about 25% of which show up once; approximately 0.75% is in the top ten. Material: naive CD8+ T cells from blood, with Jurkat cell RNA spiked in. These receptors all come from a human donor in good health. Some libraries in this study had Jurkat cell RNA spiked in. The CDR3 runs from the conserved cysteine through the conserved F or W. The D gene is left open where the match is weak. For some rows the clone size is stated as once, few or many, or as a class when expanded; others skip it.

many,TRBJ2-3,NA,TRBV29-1,TGCAGCGTCTTCCCGACAGGCACAGATACGCAGTATTTT,CSVFPTGTDTQYF
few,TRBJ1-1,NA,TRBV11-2,TGTGCCAGCAGCTTAGGGCCTGTCTCGAACACTGAAGCTTTCTTT,CASSLGPVSNTEAFF
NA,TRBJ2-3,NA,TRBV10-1,TGCGCCAGCAGTGATAGCGTCTTCCCAGATACGCAGTATTTT,CASSDSVFPDTQYF
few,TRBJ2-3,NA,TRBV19,TGTGCCAGTAACAAGGTGGTGACAGATACGCAGTATTTT,CASNKVVTDTQYF
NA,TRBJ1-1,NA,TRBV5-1,TGCGCCAGCAGCGCTGGCGTGGCAGGCATGAACACTGAAGCTCTCTTT,CASSAGVAGMNTEALF
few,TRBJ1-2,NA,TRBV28,TGTGCCAGCAGTTTATCGGCGGATGGCTACACCTTC,CASSLSADGYTF
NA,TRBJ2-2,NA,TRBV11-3,TGTGCCAGCAGCTTACTAGCTACTACCGGGGAGCTGTTTTTT,CASSLLATTGELFF
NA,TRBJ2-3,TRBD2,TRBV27,TGTGCCAGCAGTTCGTCATCTAGCGGCCGCGATACGCAGTATTTT,CASSSSSSGRDTQYF
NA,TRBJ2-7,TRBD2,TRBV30,TGTGCCTGGAATGGGGGGGGTTACGAGCAGTACTTC,CAWNGGGYEQYF
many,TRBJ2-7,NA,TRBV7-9,TGTGCCAGCAGCTTAGACGGAGGGGGCGAGGGGCAGTACTTC,CASSLDGGGEGQYF
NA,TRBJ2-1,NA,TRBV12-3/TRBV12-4,TGTGCCAGCAGTTTGGCAGGGTCTCTGGATGAGCAGTTCTTC,CASSLAGSLDEQFF
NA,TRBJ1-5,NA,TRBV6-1,TGTGCCAGCAGTGAACTTCAATTAGGCGGCAATCAGCCCCAGCATTTT,CASSELQLGGNQPQHF
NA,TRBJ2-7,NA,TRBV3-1,TGTGCCAGCAGCCAAGATCCCAGGTACTACGAGCAGTACTTC,CASSQDPRYYEQYF
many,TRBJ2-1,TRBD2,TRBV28,TGTGCCAGCAGTTTAATAAGGACTAGTCCCAATGAGCAGTTCTTC,CASSLIRTSPNEQFF
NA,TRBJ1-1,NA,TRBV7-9,TGTGCCAGCAGACCCCCCATGAGCGGGGGCGGTCACACTGAAGCTTTCTTT,CASRPPMSGGGHTEAFF
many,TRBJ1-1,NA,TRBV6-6,TGTGCCAGCAGCCACCAGGGCAGGGCAGGAGTCCCGAACACTGAAGCTTTCTTT,CASSHQGRAGVPNTEAFF
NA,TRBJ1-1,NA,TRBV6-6,TGTGCCAGCAGCCCCACGGGAGCTGGCCTTTTAGCTTTCTTT,CASSPTGAGLLAFF
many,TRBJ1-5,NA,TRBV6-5,TGTGCCAGCAGTTACTTCCCTAGCAATCAGCCCCAGCATTTT,CASSYFPSNQPQHF
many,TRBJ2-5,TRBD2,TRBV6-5,TGTGCCAGCAGGGGGACTAGCGGCCAAGAGACCCAGTACTTC,CASRGTSGQETQYF
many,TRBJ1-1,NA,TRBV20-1,TGCAGTGCTAGAGAGTATCAGGGCACTGAAGCTTTCTTT,CSAREYQGTEAFF
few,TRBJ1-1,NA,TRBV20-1,TGCAGTGCTAGAACCAGAGAAGGATTCATGAACACTGAAGCTTTCTTT,CSARTREGFMNTEAFF
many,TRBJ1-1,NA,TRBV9,TGTGCCAGCAGCGTAGTGGCAGACCCTCGGCGCACTGAAGCTTTCTTT,CASSVVADPRRTEAFF
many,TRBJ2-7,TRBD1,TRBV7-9,TGTGCCAGCAGCTTAGGCCCAGGACAGGGGGCCCACGAGCAGTACTTC,CASSLGPGQGAHEQYF
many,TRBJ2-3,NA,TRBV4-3,TGCGCCAGCAGCCAAGATCCGATTGGGGGTTATGGAACAGATACGCAGTATTTT,CASSQDPIGGYGTDTQYF
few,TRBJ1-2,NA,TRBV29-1,TGCAGCGTCGTTCGGGAGACAGGTTTAGGTGGCTACACCTTC,CSVVRETGLGGYTF
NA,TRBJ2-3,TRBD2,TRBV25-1,TGTGCCAGCGGAGGGGAACTAGCGGGTTTAACAGATACGCAGTATTTT,CASGGELAGLTDTQYF
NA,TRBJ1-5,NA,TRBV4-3,TGCGCCAGCAGCCAAGACGGACGGCATCAGCCCCAGCATTTT,CASSQDGRHQPQHF
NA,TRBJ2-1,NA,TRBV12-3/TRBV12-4,TGTGCCAGCAGCCCGGCCAGCGGTAACTCCTACAATGAGCAGTTCTTC,CASSPASGNSYNEQFF
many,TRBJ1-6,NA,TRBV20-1,TGCAGTGCTAGACCTCTGAGCGGGGCTTATAATTCACCCCTCCACTTT,CSARPLSGAYNSPLHF